This T cell receptor beta chain was documented in a study of cytomegalovirus exposure and HLA in healthy donors (dated by TCRdb to between 2016 and 2019). Some background on the complete study: In an earlier analysis of fewer than 750 of the donors, approximately 260 Gb of sequence data and some 120 million unique TCR beta sequences from about 179 million T cells were reported. The study aimed to test whether cataloging public T cell receptors could reveal signatures of past pathogen exposure. To decide whether each TCR beta V gene segment behaved as functional or pseudogenic, an earlier analysis of some 600 of the donors relied on high-throughput TCR beta sequencing. A later genetic analysis took genome-wide SNP genotypes for about 55% of the roughly 700 donors and used that subset as a discovery cohort. Donor age, sex, ethnicity and CMV serostatus were compiled alongside the repertoire data. Because of strong linkage in the cohort, roughly five DR-DQ haplotypes were treated as single units for association and clustering. To predict cytomegalovirus infection status, the study brought together high-throughput TCR immunosequencing, statistical association of individual TCRs with disease status, and machine learning. HLA typing covered class I and class II loci at four-digit resolution. The later analysis used no new phenotypic data to find candidate immune exposures, relying instead on TCR beta sequences and their occurrence across donors. Among the roughly 380 genotyped donors, approximately 76% belonged to the genetic ancestry cluster associated with self-reported Caucasian donors. The number of donors typed differed by locus, with 629-630 for A, B, C, DRB1 and DQB1, 522 for DQA1, nearly 610 for DPA1, and around 430 for DPB1. Among under 450 genotyped donors of the cohort, an average of approximately 230,000 unique TCR beta nucleotide sequences were sequenced per donor, 15% to 20% of them non-productive. All discovery cohort repertoires had been generated on a single sequencing platform. A separate validation cohort of 100 to 150 different subjects was used in addition to the approximately 700-subject first cohort. The study profiled the T cell repertoires of fewer than 850 subjects by immunosequencing and related them to cytomegalovirus serostatus. About 300 gigabases of sequencing data and tens of millions of unique TCR sequences were included in an early release covering about 700 HLA-typed donors. A later analysis re-examined previously published TCR beta repertoires from 600 to 700 donors and added high-resolution HLA genotyping to investigate patterns of TCR occurrence. Overall study results and their limits: Broadly in line with IMGT annotations, most TCR beta V segments showed up in productive rearrangements about 87% or about 30% of the time in an earlier analysis of some 590 of the donors. In a later analysis, most CMV-associated TCR beta chains were found to appear HLA-restricted, with HLA associations seemingly driven largely by CMV exposure. The study gave a list of some 150 TCR beta chains associated with cytomegalovirus. According to a later genetic analysis, donors in an Asian-associated ancestry cluster had fewer N-insertions in productive TCRs than the approximately 710-donor mean. The authors suggested that the approach could potentially be generalized to other disease states and immunological phenotypes. A later genetic analysis associated a missense DCLRE1C variant with V-gene and J-gene trimming of TCR beta chains, and an independent cohort replicated the association. A later analysis associated 15,000 or so TCR beta sequences with specific HLA alleles at a false discovery rate of 0.05. Because the 87-base-pair reads could not distinguish some IMGT-functional V segments, including TRBV6-2 and TRBV6-3, those segments were excluded. Correlated functional status among segregating V segments might reflect linkage disequilibrium, but an unknown experimental factor could not be ruled out. Three of the identified cytomegalovirus-associated TCR beta chains were confirmed in vitro to be specific for cytomegalovirus antigens. HLA typing was unavailable for some donors at each locus, so association tests used only the typed subset. Sequencing depth was assumed to be roughly uniform across donors in the presence/absence analyses, though that assumption may not hold. Cytomegalovirus status was reported to be diagnosed by the classifier with high specificity and sensitivity in both the original and validation cohorts. A later analysis reported that several top co-occurrence clusters appeared linked to parvovirus B19, influenza, CMV and Epstein-Barr virus. A later analysis found that TCR association rates varied across HLA loci, with DRB1 alleles showing the most associated TCRs and HLA-C alleles the fewest. When HLA alleles, especially DR and DQ, strongly co-occurred, TCR associations were difficult to assign to individual alleles. In a later analysis, HLA-associated TCR beta chains were found to be more clonally expanded and to have lower generation probabilities than equally common non-associated chains. The sequencing pipeline was judged likely to have produced a cluster of highly shared sequence variants as a technical artifact. Because counts were too low, roughly 17 rarely observed V segments, including chromosome 9 orphons, were left out of the earlier analysis of 587 of the donors. Across donors, most TCR sequences were observed very rarely, whereas some public TCRs were present in many individuals. Only TCR beta chains were sequenced in this cohort, and the absence of alpha or paired-chain data limited detectable features. A further reported finding was that TCR beta sequences accurately predicted the HLA-A and HLA-B alleles for most subjects in the first cohort. The only immune exposure information available for the cohort was CMV serostatus.

The library was made by the immunoSEQ multiplex PCR assay. For the multiplex PCR, a mixture combining 60 forward primers for TCR Vbeta segments and 13 reverse primers for TCR Jbeta segments was used. A multiplex PCR assay on genomic DNA amplified the CDR3 region of rearranged TCR beta genes. On the Illumina HiSeq System, the amplified TCR beta libraries were sequenced as 87-base-pair reads. Per the authors' processing: Across the roughly 700 repertoires, a later analysis counted 75 million to 90 million unique TCR beta chains, around 11 million of which were shared by at least two donors. A nearest-neighbor algorithm error-corrected the raw reads and collapsed the reads into unique sequences, merging closely related sequences to remove PCR and sequencing errors. Alignment of CDR3 sequences to IMGT reference sequences was used to assign V, D and J gene segments. For a sequence to be retained, at least a six-nucleotide match to both a V gene segment and a J gene segment was required. A rearrangement was called productive if the CDR3 had no stop codons and remained in frame with V and J, and every other rearrangement was called non-productive. Following IMGT convention, CDR3 was defined as the stretch from the second conserved V-encoded cysteine to the conserved J-encoded phenylalanine. Sequences without an unambiguous match to a single V gene segment were excluded from the earlier analysis of about 600 of the donors. An earlier analysis of over 450 of the donors classified V segments as functional when productive rearrangements were above 56.7% and as segregating when the standard deviation between donors was above 5%. To diagnose cytomegalovirus status from the catalog of TCR beta chain sequences, a statistical classification framework was built. V and J gene assignment, in a later analysis, came from comparing TCR nucleotide sequences with IMGT/GENE-DB human TR gene sequences. The TCRdist pipeline was used in a later analysis to assign CDR3 sequences and most-parsimonious VDJ recombination scenarios. In a later analysis, each TCR beta chain was defined by its CDR3 amino acid sequence together with its V-gene family, and reads lacking a unique V-gene family were excluded. To address suspected cross-contamination and a sequencing artifact, a later analysis removed approximately 600 highly shared, low-generation-probability nucleotide sequences. A later analysis calculated a clonal expansion index for each public chain from normalized within-repertoire ranks of inferred template counts. In a later analysis, generation probabilities were computed with a VDJ recombination model fitted to out-of-frame rearrangements, and the resulting probabilities were checked against IGoR. In a later analysis, hypergeometric tests were used to score TCR-TCR, TCR-HLA and TCR-CMV co-occurrence, with a repertoire-size bias correction applied to TCR pairs. In a later analysis, false discovery rates were estimated by permuting HLA or CMV assignments 20 times. In a later analysis, co-occurring TCRs were grouped with DBSCAN, and TCRdist sequence similarity was added when clustering was performed within HLA-allele-positive subsets. Co-occurrence clustering excluded repertoires with fewer than 30,000 or more than 120,000 public chains, plus five with anomalous nucleotide sharing. TCRdb carries this immuneACCESS record with in-frame sequences only. Its versions omit some clonotypes, under half of them owing to an unresolved V gene in the studies checked, with the rest unexplained. D and trimming were read from the DNA, whereas the V and J calls and clone size are those reported in that table. Recorded for this sample are about 160,000 clones; roughly four fifths of them occurred a single time. Roughly 8% of the sample belongs to the ten largest clones.

A word on this clone: Its antigen is unknown. Base quality data are lacking; no much larger clone is found one base away.

The cohort was made up of around 720 healthy bone marrow donors. All cohort members were sampled while nominally healthy, although unrecorded immune exposures were likely present. The donor was CMV seropositive and was included in the group of some 290 seropositive cohort members. Each donor provided a peripheral blood sample, and peripheral blood mononuclear cells were used for TCR beta sequencing. The Qiagen DNeasy Blood Extraction Kit was used to extract genomic DNA from the blood cell samples. The germline V gene (reference sequence) specifies MNHEY as CDR1 and SMNVEV as CDR2. V sheds 5 bases and J sheds 4 bases, leaving 13 bases between their ends. The CDR3 runs 14 residues from the cysteine to the phenylalanine. The only DNA kept is the CDR3, 42 bases in frame from the first base.

Sequencing input: PBMCs. The V gene is TRBV27 and the J gene is TRBJ2-3; matching of 6 bases hints at TRBD1 as the D gene. The sequence was collected from a male donor in good health and CMV-seropositive. The CDR3 sequence is CASSLGQTSDTQYF. The DNA sequence follows: TGTGCCAGCAGTCTCGGACAGACCTCAGATACGCAGTATTTT.